This T cell receptor (beta chain) was sequenced in a study of blood T cells in healthy people across ages. Study information: Template switching caught about one barcoded beta molecule for each two T cells.

Trimming left V 8 bases short and J 4 bases short, with 12 bases between. This CDR3 has 14 residues. Study findings and constraints: The authors considered diversity estimates from one million T cells to be underestimates. Reliance upon unsorted PBMCs precluded definitive naive versus antigen-experienced comparison. Donors of long life had a larger count of naive CD4+ cells and greater diversity than aged donors.

The second PCR ran roughly 7 to 12 cycles with a sample-barcoded 5' primer and J-beta primers. MiXCR, applied by TCRdb to the 5' RACE reads, yields one record per CDR3 protein. This sample has more than 1.4 million distinct CDR3 sequences; around 42% occur once, and the top ten carry less than 8%. Remarks on this clonotype: Its target is unknown.

This clonotype originated in a woman aged 18-29 years in good health. Sequencing was done on a sample of blood. This chain joins TRBV12-3 or TRBV12-4 and TRBJ1-6; D unresolved. CDR3 sequence reads: CASYGFLYNSPLHF. DNA for the CDR3: TGTGCCAGCTATGGGTTTTTGTATAATTCACCCCTCCACTTT.